This T cell receptor (beta chain) was retrieved from a study of glioma-infiltrating T cells. Points from the study as a whole: Only very few CDR3 sequences appeared in both tissue and blood. Above-expected tissue-blood divergence occurred in all gliomas, most in low-grade ones.

This clonotype was detected only a few times. Its antigen is as yet unknown. Using RNA template, CDR3s of TCR alpha and beta were amplified with iRepertoire arm-PCR. Tissue mRNA or PBMC total RNA, roughly 85-450 ng, went into one-step reverse transcription and amplification. Each CDR3 protein gets one entry after TCRdb re-called the multiplex PCR reads with MiXCR. Among 170,000 or so distinct CDR3 sequences listed, around 45% were seen once. Sequenced input: glioma tissue, nonneoplastic brain tissue, or PBMCs (not recorded which). The sequence was collected from a human donor with low-grade glioma or glioblastoma, undergoing nonglioma brain surgery, or in good health (not recorded which).

CDR3 in DNA: TGTGCCAGCAGTTTTAGTACTCAGGGAAGGACTGAAGCTTTCTTT. This encodes CASSFSTQGRTEAFF. The chain combines TRBV12-3 or TRBV12-4 with TRBJ1-1; TRBD1 is a possible D gene (5 bases). This CDR3 is built from 15 residues. Trimming took 3 bases from V and 5 from J, leaving 16 bases between them.